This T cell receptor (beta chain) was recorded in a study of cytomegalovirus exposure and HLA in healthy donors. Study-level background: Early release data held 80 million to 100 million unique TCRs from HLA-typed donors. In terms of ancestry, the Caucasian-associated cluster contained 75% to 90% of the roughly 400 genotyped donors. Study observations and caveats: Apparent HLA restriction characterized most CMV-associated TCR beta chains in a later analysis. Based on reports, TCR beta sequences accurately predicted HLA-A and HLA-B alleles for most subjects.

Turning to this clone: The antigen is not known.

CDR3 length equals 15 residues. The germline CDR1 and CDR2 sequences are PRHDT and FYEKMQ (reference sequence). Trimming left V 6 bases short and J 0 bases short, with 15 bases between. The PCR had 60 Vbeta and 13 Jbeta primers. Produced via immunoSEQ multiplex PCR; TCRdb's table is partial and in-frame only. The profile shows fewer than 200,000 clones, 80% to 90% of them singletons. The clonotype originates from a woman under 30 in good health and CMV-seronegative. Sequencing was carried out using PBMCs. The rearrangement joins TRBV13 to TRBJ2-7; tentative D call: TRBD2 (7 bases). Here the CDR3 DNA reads TGTGCCAGCAGAGCGGGACAAGTTTTCTCCTACGAGCAGTACTTC. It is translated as CASRAGQVFSYEQYF.